The sequence of this T cell receptor beta chain was determined in a study of cytomegalovirus exposure and HLA in healthy donors. General observations from the study: Among TCR beta chains, those listed as cytomegalovirus-associated numbered about 150. A later analysis linked a missense DCLRE1C variant to TCR beta V- and J-gene trimming. Immune exposure was documented only through CMV serostatus.

Healthy donors of bone marrow made up the group. Amplification used 60 Vbeta primers and 13 Jbeta primers. The data were produced by immunoSEQ multiplex PCR, yet TCRdb's version contains in-frame clones alone and is incomplete. Its listing shows 38,000 or so clones. In regard to this clone: Antigen unknown.

V was shortened by 0 bases and J by 6 bases, with 6 bases between the two germline ends. Looked up from germline, CDR1 is SGHTA and CDR2 is FQGNSA. The CDR3 has 12 residues. The chain recombines TRBV7-2 with TRBJ2-7; D gene ambiguous. Sequencing was carried out using PBMCs. The clonotype was recovered from a man between 40 and 49 years old in good health and CMV-seropositive. The CDR3 region is CASSLASREQYF. In nucleotides, the CDR3 is TGTGCCAGCAGCTTAGCATCGCGCGAGCAGTACTTC. The variable domain in full, completed from reference TRBV7-2 and TRBJ2-7, reads GAGVSQSPSNKVTEKGKDVELRCDPISGHTALYWYRQSLGQGLEFLIYFQGNSAPDKSGLPSDRFSAERTGGSVSTLTIQRTQQEDSAVYLCASSLASREQYFGPGTRLTVT.